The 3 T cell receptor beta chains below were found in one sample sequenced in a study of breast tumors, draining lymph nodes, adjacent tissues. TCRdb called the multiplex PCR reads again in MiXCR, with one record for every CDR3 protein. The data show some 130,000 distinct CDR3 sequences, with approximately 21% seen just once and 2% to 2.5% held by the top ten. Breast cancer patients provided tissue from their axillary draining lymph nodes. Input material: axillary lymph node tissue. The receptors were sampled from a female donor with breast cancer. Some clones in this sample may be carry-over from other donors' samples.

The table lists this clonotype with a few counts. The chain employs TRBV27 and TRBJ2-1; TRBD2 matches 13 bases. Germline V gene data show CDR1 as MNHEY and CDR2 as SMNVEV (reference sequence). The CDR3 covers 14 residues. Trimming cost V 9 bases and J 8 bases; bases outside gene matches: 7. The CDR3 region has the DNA TGTGCCAGTAAAGGACTAGCGGGAGCACATGAGCAGTTCTTC. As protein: CASKGLAGAHEQFF.

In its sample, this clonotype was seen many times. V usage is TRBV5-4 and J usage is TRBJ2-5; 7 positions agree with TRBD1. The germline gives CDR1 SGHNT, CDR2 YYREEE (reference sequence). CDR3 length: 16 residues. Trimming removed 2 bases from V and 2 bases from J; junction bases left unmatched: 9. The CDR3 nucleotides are TGTGCCAGCAGCTTTCACGTCGGACAGGCTCAAGAGACCCAGTACTTC. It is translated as CASSFHVGQAQETQYF.

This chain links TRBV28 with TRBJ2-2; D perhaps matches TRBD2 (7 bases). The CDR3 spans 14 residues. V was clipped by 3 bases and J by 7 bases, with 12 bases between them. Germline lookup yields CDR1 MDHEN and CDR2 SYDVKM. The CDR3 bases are TGTGCCAGCAGTTTTGGGGGGGCGGGCGGGGAGCTGTTTTTT. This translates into CASSFGGAGGELFF. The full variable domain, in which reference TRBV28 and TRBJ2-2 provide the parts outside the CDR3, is DVKVTQSSRYLVKRTGEKVFLECVQDMDHENMFWYRQDPGLGLRLIYFSYDVKMKEKGDIPEGYSVSREKKERFSLILESASTNQTSMYLCASSFGGAGGELFFGEGSRLTVL.